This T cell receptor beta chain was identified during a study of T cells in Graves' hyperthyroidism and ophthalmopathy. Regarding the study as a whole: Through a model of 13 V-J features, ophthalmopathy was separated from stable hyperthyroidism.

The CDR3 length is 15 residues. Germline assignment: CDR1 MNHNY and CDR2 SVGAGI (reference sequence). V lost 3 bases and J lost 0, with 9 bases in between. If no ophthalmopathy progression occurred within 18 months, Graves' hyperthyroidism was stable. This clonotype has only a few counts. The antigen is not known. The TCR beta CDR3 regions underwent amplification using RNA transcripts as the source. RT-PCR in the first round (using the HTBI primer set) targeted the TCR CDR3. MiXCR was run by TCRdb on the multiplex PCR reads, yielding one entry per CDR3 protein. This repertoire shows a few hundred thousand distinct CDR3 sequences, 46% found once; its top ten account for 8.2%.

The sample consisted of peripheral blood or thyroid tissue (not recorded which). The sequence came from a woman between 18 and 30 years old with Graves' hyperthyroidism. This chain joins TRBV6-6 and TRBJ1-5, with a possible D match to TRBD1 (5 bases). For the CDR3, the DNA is TGTGCCAGCAGTTATTCGACAGATAGCAATCAGCCCCAGCATTTT. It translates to CASSYSTDSNQPQHF.